This entry concerns a single TCR beta chain. Clones were sequenced by immunoSEQ multiplex PCR, and TCRdb holds only the in-frame ones, with some missing. Counted here are hundreds of thousands of clones, about 86% occurring once; the ten biggest clones make up about 8.1%. The sample comes from a study of blood T cell repertoires in COVID-19. Germline V gives CDR1 SGHDT, CDR2 YYEEEE. Trimming cost V 1 base and J 6 bases, with 12 bases left between them. CDR3 length: 14 residues. The chain couples TRBV5-6 to TRBJ2-3, with D maybe TRBD2 (7 bases). The sequencing sample was made of peripheral blood. The TCR was taken from a man of 80 years or more with acute or convalescent COVID-19. Written as DNA, the CDR3 is TGTGCCAGCAGCTTGAGGCGGGGGCGGGATACGCAGTATTTT. It codes for CASSLRRGRDTQYF.